The clone carrying this T cell receptor (beta chain) was observed a single time. Germline assignment: CDR1 SGHTA and CDR2 FQGTGA. V lost 5 bases and J lost 1, with 8 bases in between. This CDR3 spans 13 amino acids. The primer mix had 60 Vbeta and 13 Jbeta primers. The protocol was immunoSEQ multiplex PCR, while the TCRdb copy is restricted to in-frame clones and leaves out a portion. Of more than 150,000 clones listed, roughly 80% were seen once; the top ten hold about 1.6%. This sample is drawn from a study of cytomegalovirus exposure and HLA in healthy donors. The TCR comes from a man aged 40-49 years in good health and CMV-seronegative. The rearrangement links TRBV7-3 to TRBJ1-1, with D tentatively TRBD1 (6 bases). The sequenced sample consisted of PBMCs. The CDR3, as DNA: TGTGCCAGCAGCCAACAGGGGAACACTGAAGCTTTCTTT. This gives the protein CASSQQGNTEAFF.